Listed below are T cell receptor beta chains from one sample, sequenced in a study of blood T cell repertoires in COVID-19. Assay used: immunoSEQ multiplex PCR; TCRdb lists only in-frame clones, some missing. The table has about 330,000 clones, 88% seen once; the top ten hold 5% to 6%. What was sequenced was PBMCs or T cells enriched from blood (not recorded which). The receptors derive from a man between 25 and 39 years old who had recovered from COVID-19. CDR3s include the opening cysteine and the closing phenylalanine or tryptophan. D genes are given only for firm matches. Part of the rows lack a size; the others show once, few, many or a class for expanded clones.

few,TRBJ1-1,NA,TRBV5-1,TGCGCCAGCAGCGGGGGACAAGTGAGGGGACGAGCTTTCTTT,CASSGGQVRGRAFF
NA,TRBJ1-6,NA,TRBV11-2,TGTGCCAGCAGCTTCAGGGGAAATTCACCCCTCCACTTT,CASSFRGNSPLHF
few,TRBJ2-1,NA,TRBV28,TGTGCCAGCGGTAGGAGCTCCTACAATGAGCAGTTCTTC,CASGRSSYNEQFF
NA,TRBJ2-2,NA,TRBV6-5,TGTGCCAGTCATGGCACAGGCACCGGGGAGCTGTTTTTT,CASHGTGTGELFF
NA,TRBJ2-1,TRBD1,TRBV28,TGTGCCAGCAGCCGGGACAGGGATAATGAGCAGTTCTTC,CASSRDRDNEQFF
NA,TRBJ2-7,TRBD1,TRBV9,TGTGCCAGCAGCGTATCAGGGGGCGAAATCTACGAGCAGTACTTC,CASSVSGGEIYEQYF
once,TRBJ1-2,NA,TRBV5-6,TGTGCCAGCAAGGGTGGAGGGGCGTATGGCTACACCTTC,CASKGGGAYGYTF
NA,TRBJ2-1,NA,TRBV9,TGTGCCAGCAGCGTAGGGGGGACACTTTACAATGAGCAGTTCTTC,CASSVGGTLYNEQFF
NA,TRBJ1-5,TRBD1,TRBV5-5,TGTGCCAGCAGCTTGGAGCCCAGGGGGCTGCAGCCCCAGCATTTT,CASSLEPRGLQPQHF
NA,TRBJ1-1,NA,TRBV19,TGTGCCAGTAGTAGAACAGGGTTATTCGGGACTGAAGCTTTCTTT,CASSRTGLFGTEAFF
NA,TRBJ2-7,NA,TRBV6-5,TGTGCCAGCAGTTACTCGATGTCTGGGGCGAGGGAGCAGTACTTC,CASSYSMSGAREQYF
NA,TRBJ2-2,NA,TRBV7-3,TGTGCCAGCAGCCCCCACGGTAGTCCCACCGGGGAGCTGTTTTTT,CASSPHGSPTGELFF
NA,TRBJ1-2,NA,TRBV3-1/TRBV3-2,TGTGCCAGCAGCCAACAGGTCTATGGCTACACCTTC,CASSQQVYGYTF
NA,TRBJ1-2,NA,TRBV10-3,TGTGCCATCGGGGAACAGGGACGAGATGGCTACACCTTC,CAIGEQGRDGYTF
NA,TRBJ1-6,NA,TRBV4-1,TGCGCCAGCAGCCAGCGGACGGGGGACAATTCACCCCTCCACTTT,CASSQRTGDNSPLHF
NA,TRBJ2-1,NA,TRBV30,TGTGCCTGGAGTTTAACCCAGCGGTCGCAGTTCTTC,CAWSLTQRSQFF
NA,TRBJ2-2,NA,TRBV11-3,TGTGCCAGCAGCTTAGAGGCCCGCGGGGAGCTGTTTTTT,CASSLEARGELFF
NA,TRBJ1-4,NA,TRBV3-1/TRBV3-2,TGTGCCAGCAGCCCAACCCTTAGTTCTAATGAAAAACTGTTTTTT,CASSPTLSSNEKLFF
NA,TRBJ1-4,NA,TRBV28,TGTGCCAGCAGTCCCACCCGACTGAATACGAATGAAAAACTGTTTTTT,CASSPTRLNTNEKLFF
NA,TRBJ2-5,NA,TRBV7-2,TGTGCCAGCAGCAGGGGGGGGCCGGGGGAGACCCAGTACTTC,CASSRGGPGETQYF
NA,TRBJ1-1,NA,TRBV18,TGTGCCAGCTCACTTTCATTAGGACAGATGAACACTGAAGCTTTCTTT,CASSLSLGQMNTEAFF
NA,TRBJ2-7,TRBD1,TRBV27,TGTGCCAGCAGATCGATCACAGGGGACTCCTACGAGCAGTACTTC,CASRSITGDSYEQYF
NA,TRBJ1-4,NA,TRBV28,TGTGCCAGCACCGGAGGGCTTGCAACTAATGAAAAACTGTTTTTT,CASTGGLATNEKLFF
NA,TRBJ1-6,TRBD1,TRBV28,TGTGCCAGCAGCATACCGGGACAGGGAGGGTCACCCCTCCACTTT,CASSIPGQGGSPLHF
NA,TRBJ2-5,NA,TRBV5-1,TGCGCCAGCAGCCCCGGTGTACGGGGGGCGGGGGAGACCCAGTACTTC,CASSPGVRGAGETQYF
few,TRBJ2-7,NA,TRBV7-9,TGTGCCAGCAGCTTAAGCCCCACCTCTTCAACTTTTACCTACGAGCAGTACTTC,CASSLSPTSSTFTYEQYF
NA,TRBJ1-6,TRBD1,TRBV7-4,TGTGCCAGCAGCTCCCGACAGGGGGGGACCTCCTATAATTCACCCCTCCACTTT,CASSSRQGGTSYNSPLHF
once,TRBJ1-6,TRBD1,TRBV28,TGTGCCAGCAGTCGGGACAGCCCCTATAATTCACCCCTCCACTTT,CASSRDSPYNSPLHF
NA,TRBJ1-2,NA,TRBV5-4,TGTGCCAGCAGCTTGGATCGGGGAGGTGGCTACACCTTC,CASSLDRGGGYTF
NA,TRBJ1-4,TRBD1,TRBV3-1/TRBV3-2,TGTGCCAGCAGCCACGGACAGGGAGTAACTAATGAAAAACTGTTTTTT,CASSHGQGVTNEKLFF
NA,TRBJ2-5,NA,TRBV5-1,TGCGCCAGCAGCTGGGGGCAGCCCGGAGAGACCCAGTACTTC,CASSWGQPGETQYF
NA,TRBJ1-4,NA,TRBV18,TGTGCCAGCTCACCTACCCACTTTAATGAAAAACTGTTTTTT,CASSPTHFNEKLFF
NA,TRBJ1-2,NA,TRBV4-2,TGTGCCAGCAGCCCGCCGGCCAGGGCGGACTATGGCTACACCTTC,CASSPPARADYGYTF
NA,TRBJ2-5,TRBD2,TRBV5-1,TGCGCCAGCAGCTCCTCCCGGGGGGGGCGGCAAGAGACCCAGTACTTC,CASSSSRGGRQETQYF
once,TRBJ1-2,TRBD1,TRBV6-5,TGTGCCAGCAGTTACCCTGGGACAGAGGGCTACACCTTC,CASSYPGTEGYTF
NA,TRBJ2-1,TRBD1,TRBV7-9,TGTGCCAGCAGCTTAGTCTCAGGACAGGGGTTTGTGAATGAGCAGTTCTTC,CASSLVSGQGFVNEQFF
NA,TRBJ2-3,TRBD2,TRBV13,TGTGCCAGCAGCCCCTGGACTAGCGGGGCGTCGGGCACAGATACGCAGTATTTT,CASSPWTSGASGTDTQYF
NA,TRBJ1-1,TRBD1,TRBV28,TGTGCCAGCAGACCCCCGGACAGGGGGAACACTGAAGCTTTCTTT,CASRPPDRGNTEAFF
NA,TRBJ1-2,NA,TRBV5-1,TGCGCCAGCAGCCTCTTACAGGGAAACTATGGCTACACCTTC,CASSLLQGNYGYTF
NA,TRBJ2-2,TRBD1,TRBV5-1,TGCGCCAGCGGGACAGGGGAGGCCGGGGAGCTGTTTTTT,CASGTGEAGELFF
NA,TRBJ1-2,TRBD1,TRBV19,TGTGCCAGTAGTACCGGACAGGGAAGCCTTAACTATGGCTACACCTTC,CASSTGQGSLNYGYTF